This passage covers 22 T cell receptor beta chains from one sample sequenced in a study of T-cell reconstitution after alpha-beta-depleted transplantation in children. Construction of the TCRbeta library involved unique molecular identifiers. TCRdb passed the PCR reads through MiXCR, listing each CDR3 protein once. This table has 640,000 or so distinct CDR3 sequences, around 17% appearing once. Here the sequenced sample was PBMCs from the stem cell graft donor, taken from the stem cell graft. These receptors all stem from a human donor who donated a stem cell graft to a child with acute myeloid leukemia.

The CDR3 loop reads CSATLTWNEQFF. The DNA for the CDR3 is TGCAGTGCCACCCTGACTTGGAATGAGCAGTTCTTC. J is TRBJ2-1 and V is TRBV20-1; D remains unclear. V lost 6 bases and J 7 bases, leaving 13 bases between the germline ends. The CDR3 totals 12 residues. Germline V gene lookup returns CDR1 DFQATT and CDR2 SNEGSKA (reference sequence).

The sample holds many counts of this clonotype. V and J are TRBV7-9 and TRBJ1-5; 8 bases fit TRBD1. Germline lookup yields CDR1 SEHNR and CDR2 FQNEAQ (reference sequence). The CDR3 spans 16 residues. After removal of 5 bases from V and 1 base from J, the junction contained 7 bases not matched to a gene. CDR3 coding DNA: TGTGCCAGCAGCCCGTGGACAGGGATGAGCAATCAGCCCCAGCATTTT. This encodes CASSPWTGMSNQPQHF.

V gene TRBV10-3 combines with J gene TRBJ2-3; D unclear. V was pared by 5 bases and J by 0 bases, with 9 bases between. The CDR3 contains 14 residues. In germline, CDR1 is ENHRY, CDR2 SYGVKD. CDR3 bases: TGTGCCATCAGTCTGCAGGATAGCACAGATACGCAGTATTTT. It codes for CAISLQDSTDTQYF.

This clonotype was found a few times. The CDR3 spells CASTSGQGPLHF. The DNA for the CDR3 is TGTGCCAGCACCTCGGGACAGGGACCCCTCCACTTT. The chain has TRBV5-5 and TRBJ1-6, with 9 positions matching TRBD1. In germline, CDR1 is SGHKS, CDR2 YYEKEE (reference sequence). This CDR3 spans 12 amino acids. V was clipped by 6 bases and J by 12 bases; unmatched bases: 4.

The chain couples TRBV7-9 to TRBJ1-2; D is possibly TRBD1 (5 bases). The length of the CDR3 is 15 residues. V dropped 0 bases and J dropped 5 bases, with 13 bases sitting between them. Germline values: CDR1 SEHNR, CDR2 FQNEAQ (reference sequence). The CDR3 is CASSLAHPGRYGYTF. CDR3 nucleotides: TGTGCCAGCAGCTTAGCGCACCCAGGGCGGTATGGCTACACCTTC.

V usage is TRBV5-1 and J usage is TRBJ2-2; the D call may be TRBD1 or TRBD2 (7 bases each). The CDR3 consists of 18 residues. Deletions cut 2 bases from V and 1 base from J, with 18 bases between. Germline CDR1 reads SGHRS; CDR2 reads YFSETQ. The CDR3 loop is CASSLTRGGARNTGELFF. The DNA of the CDR3 is TGCGCCAGCAGCTTAACCAGGGGGGGGGCACGGAACACCGGGGAGCTGTTTTTT.

The chain joins TRBV20-1 to TRBJ2-1, with no clear D. Trimming pared 3 bases from V and 0 bases from J, leaving 9 bases between. CDR1 DFQATT and CDR2 SNEGSKA come from the germline V gene (reference sequence). The CDR3 has 14 amino acids. In DNA, the CDR3 is TGCAGTGCTAGTTCCCCCACCTCCTACAATGAGCAGTTCTTC. This translates into CSASSPTSYNEQFF.

This clonotype was seen many times. The chain carries TRBV6-6 and TRBJ2-1; D call uncertain. Germline CDR1 reads MNHNY; CDR2 reads SVGAGI (reference sequence). V shed 6 bases and J shed 9 bases, with 9 bases lying between them. The CDR3 has 11 residues. This CDR3 reads CASRSGSEQFF. In nucleotides, the CDR3 is TGTGCCAGCAGATCGGGTAGTGAGCAGTTCTTC.

This clonotype was counted many times. This chain's CDR3 is CASSSVQGAGSPLHF. For the CDR3, the DNA is TGTGCCAGCAGTTCAGTACAGGGGGCGGGATCACCCCTCCACTTT. V and J are TRBV27 and TRBJ1-6; 9 bases are a match to TRBD1. Trimming at V came to 4 bases and at J to 10 bases, leaving 8 bases not matched to a gene. Germline lookup yields CDR1 MNHEY and CDR2 SMNVEV (reference sequence). This CDR3 is 15 amino acids long.

This chain connects TRBV7-2 to TRBJ2-2; TRBD2 matches at 8 bases. The CDR3 totals 16 residues. V trimming: 3 bases; J trimming: 1 base; junction bases outside the gene matches: 4. Germline lookup yields CDR1 SGHTA and CDR2 FQGNSA. The CDR3: CASSFMGLENTGELFF. CDR3 DNA sequence: TGTGCCAGCAGCTTTATGGGACTAGAGAACACCGGGGAGCTGTTTTTT.

This clonotype was observed at least ten times. This chain joins TRBV29-1 and TRBJ2-2; possibly TRBD1 for D (6 bases). With 7 bases removed from V and 7 bases from J, the gap between germline ends came to 19 bases. The CDR3 extends over 14 amino acids. Germline CDR1 reads SQVTM; CDR2 reads ANQGSEA. The CDR3 coding sequence is TGCAGCGCGGAAGCTACAGGGTTTAACGGGGAGCTGTTTTTT. It yields the protein CSAEATGFNGELFF.

This clonotype was recorded many times. The chain couples TRBV20-1 to TRBJ1-5; 7 bases agree with TRBD1. Germline-derived CDR1 and CDR2 are DFQATT and SNEGSKA (reference sequence). The CDR3 has 16 residues. V was clipped by 0 bases and J by 2 bases; unmatched bases: 7. The CDR3 reads CSAREVGGQGNQPQHF. The DNA for the CDR3 is TGCAGTGCTAGAGAAGTAGGGGGCCAGGGCAATCAGCCCCAGCATTTT.

The V and J genes are TRBV25-1 and TRBJ1-5; no reliable D call. The CDR3 is 14 amino acids. The germline CDR1 and CDR2 sequences are MGHDK and SYGVNS. Trimming cost V 0 bases and J 7 bases, with 10 bases left between them. CDR3 region: CASSEYNVRQPQHF. The CDR3 coding sequence is TGTGCCAGCAGTGAATATAACGTCCGACAGCCCCAGCATTTT. Full variable domain (outside the CDR3, taken from reference TRBV25-1 and TRBJ1-5): EADIYQTPRYLVIGTGKKITLECSQTMGHDKMYWYQQDPGMELHLIHYSYGVNSTEKGDLSSESTVSRIRTEHFPLTLESARPSHTSQYLCASSEYNVRQPQHFGDGTRLSIL.

The rearrangement links TRBV15 to TRBJ2-2, with D perhaps assigned TRBD1 or TRBD2 (5 bases each). The CDR3 sequence is 17 residues long. Germline V gene lookup returns CDR1 LNHNV and CDR2 YYDKDF (reference sequence). With 0 bases removed from V and 0 bases from J, the gap between germline ends came to 11 bases. The CDR3 nucleotides read TGTGCCACCAGCAGAGATCGGGGCAGGACGAACACCGGGGAGCTGTTTTTT. Protein: CATSRDRGRTNTGELFF. Variable domain in full (rest from reference TRBV15 and TRBJ2-2): DAMVIQNPRYQVTQFGKPVTLSCSQTLNHNVMYWYQQKSSQAPKLLFHYYDKDFNNEADTPDNFQSRRPNTSFCFLDIRSPGLGDTAMYLCATSRDRGRTNTGELFFGEGSRLTVL.

V gene TRBV7-2 combines with J gene TRBJ2-3; D remains unclear. This CDR3 region has 13 residues. From germline, CDR1 is SGHTA and CDR2 FQGNSA. The CDR3 protein is CATTPLRTDTQYF. DNA of the CDR3: TGTGCTACCACTCCCTTGAGGACAGATACGCAGTATTTT.

There are many counts of this clonotype. CDR3 sequence: CSAERGSEQYV. Here the CDR3 DNA reads TGCAGTGCTGAGCGGGGGAGCGAGCAGTACGTC. The rearrangement links TRBV20-1 to TRBJ2-7, with TRBD2 matching over 8 bases. This CDR3 contains 11 residues. J was trimmed by 6 bases and V by 5 bases; bases with no gene match: 3. CDR1 and CDR2 (germline): DFQATT, SNEGSKA (reference sequence).

Many counts were recorded for this clonotype. The chain is built from TRBV20-1 and TRBJ2-5, with a tentative D call TRBD2 (5 bases). The CDR3 runs 13 residues. Trimming removed 1 base from V and 2 bases from J, with 8 bases in between. Germline values: CDR1 DFQATT, CDR2 SNEGSKA (reference sequence). CDR3 DNA: TGCAGTGCTAGAGCCTGGACTCAAGAGACCCAGTACTTC. This translates into CSARAWTQETQYF.

The chain joins TRBV7-2 to TRBJ2-2; 7 positions match TRBD1. The CDR3 is made up of 15 amino acids. V shed 5 bases and J 6 bases; nucleotides not matched to a gene: 9. Germline assignment: CDR1 SGHTA and CDR2 FQGNSA. The DNA for the CDR3 is TGTGCCAGCAGCCTTCGAACAGGGGCAGCCGGGGAGCTGTTTTTT. Its protein is CASSLRTGAAGELFF.

This clonotype has more than one count but fewer than ten. CDR3 amino acids: CASSLATVPTYEQYF. CDR3 sequence (DNA): TGTGCCAGCAGCTTAGCCACAGTACCCACCTACGAGCAGTACTTC. This chain uses TRBV11-1 with TRBJ2-7; D gene uncertain. The CDR3 totals 15 residues. The V gene's germline CDR1 is SGHAT and CDR2 FQDESV (reference sequence). The germline V and J ends were trimmed by 0 bases and 2 bases, with 11 bases remaining between them.

This clonotype was detected many times. The V and J genes are TRBV7-2 and TRBJ2-5, with D possibly TRBD1 on 6 matching bases. The CDR3 contains 12 residues. CDR1 and CDR2 (germline): SGHTA, FQGNSA. Between the trimmed V and J ends, which lost 3 bases and 5 bases, there was a span of 7 bases. The CDR3 region is CASSLGAETQYF. DNA for the CDR3: TGTGCCAGCAGCTTGGGGGCGGAGACCCAGTACTTC.

This clonotype was seen only a few times. This chain links TRBV24-1 with TRBJ2-3; D is possibly TRBD2 (5 bases). Trimming cost V 4 bases and J 0 bases, with 10 bases left between them. Germline CDR1 and CDR2: KGHDR and SFDVKD. The CDR3 has 15 amino acids. The DNA for the CDR3 is TGTGCCACCAGTGACCCAGCGGTTAGCACAGATACGCAGTATTTT. This codes for CATSDPAVSTDTQYF.

The chain is built from TRBV5-8 and TRBJ1-2; 8 nucleotides match TRBD1. J was trimmed by 1 base and V by 4 bases; bases with no gene match: 9. This CDR3 is built from 16 residues. Per germline, CDR1 SGHTS and CDR2 YDEGEE. For the CDR3, the DNA is TGTGCCAGCAGCCCTCGGACAGGGATGATTAACTATGGCTACACCTTC. Amino acid sequence: CASSPRTGMINYGYTF.